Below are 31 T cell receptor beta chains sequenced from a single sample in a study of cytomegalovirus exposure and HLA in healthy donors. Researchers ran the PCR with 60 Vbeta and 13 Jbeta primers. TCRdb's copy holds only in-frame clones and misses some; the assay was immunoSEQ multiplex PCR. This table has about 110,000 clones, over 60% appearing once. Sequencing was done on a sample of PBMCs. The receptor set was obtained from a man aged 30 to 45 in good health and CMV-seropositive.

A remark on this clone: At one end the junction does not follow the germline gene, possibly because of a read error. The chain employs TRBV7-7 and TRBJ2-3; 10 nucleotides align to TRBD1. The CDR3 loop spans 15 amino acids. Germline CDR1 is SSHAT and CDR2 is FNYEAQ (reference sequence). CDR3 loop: CASSLGQGWADTQYF. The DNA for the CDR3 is TGTGCTAGCAGCTTGGGACAGGGGTGGGCAGATACGCAGTATTTT. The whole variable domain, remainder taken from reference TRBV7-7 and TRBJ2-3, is GAGVSQSPRYKVTKRGQDVTLRCDPISSHATLYWYQQALGQGPEFLTYFNYEAQPDKSGLPSDRFSAERPEGSISTLTIQRTEQRDSAMYRCASSLGQGWADTQYFGPGTRLTVL.

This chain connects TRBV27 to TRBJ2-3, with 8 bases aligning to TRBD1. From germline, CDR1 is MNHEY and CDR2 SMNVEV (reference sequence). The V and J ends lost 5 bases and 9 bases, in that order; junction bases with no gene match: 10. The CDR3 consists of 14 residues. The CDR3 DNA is TGTGCCAGCAGTCACCGGACAGGGACAGGAACGCAGTATTTT. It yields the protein CASSHRTGTGTQYF.

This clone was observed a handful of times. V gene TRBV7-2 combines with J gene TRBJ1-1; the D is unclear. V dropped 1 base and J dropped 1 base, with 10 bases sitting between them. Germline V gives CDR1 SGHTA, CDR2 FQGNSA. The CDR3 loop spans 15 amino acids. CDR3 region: CASSLVGSGNTEAFF. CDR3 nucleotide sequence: TGTGCCAGCAGCTTAGTCGGTAGCGGGAACACTGAAGCTTTCTTT. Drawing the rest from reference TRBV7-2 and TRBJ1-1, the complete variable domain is GAGVSQSPSNKVTEKGKDVELRCDPISGHTALYWYRQSLGQGLEFLIYFQGNSAPDKSGLPSDRFSAERTGGSVSTLTIQRTQQEDSAVYLCASSLVGSGNTEAFFGQGTRLTVV.

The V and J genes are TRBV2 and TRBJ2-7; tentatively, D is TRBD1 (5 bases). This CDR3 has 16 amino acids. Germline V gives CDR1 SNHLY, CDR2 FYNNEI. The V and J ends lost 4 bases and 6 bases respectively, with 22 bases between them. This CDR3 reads CASSVGLSLGALEQYF. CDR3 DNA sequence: TGTGCCAGCAGTGTGGGTCTGTCCCTTGGGGCTCTCGAGCAGTACTTC.

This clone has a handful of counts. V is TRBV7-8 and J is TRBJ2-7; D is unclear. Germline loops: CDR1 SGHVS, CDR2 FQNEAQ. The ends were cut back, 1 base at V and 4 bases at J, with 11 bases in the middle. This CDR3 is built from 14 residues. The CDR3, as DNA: TGTGCCAGCAGCTTAGGTGTCCCCCCGTACGAGCAGTACTTC. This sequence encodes CASSLGVPPYEQYF.

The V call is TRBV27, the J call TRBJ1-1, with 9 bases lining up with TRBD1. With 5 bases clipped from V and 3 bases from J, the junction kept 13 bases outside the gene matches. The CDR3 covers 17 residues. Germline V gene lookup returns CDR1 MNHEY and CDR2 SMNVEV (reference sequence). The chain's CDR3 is CASSHSPQGARDTEAFF. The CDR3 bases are TGTGCCAGCAGTCACTCACCACAGGGGGCGCGGGACACTGAAGCTTTCTTT.

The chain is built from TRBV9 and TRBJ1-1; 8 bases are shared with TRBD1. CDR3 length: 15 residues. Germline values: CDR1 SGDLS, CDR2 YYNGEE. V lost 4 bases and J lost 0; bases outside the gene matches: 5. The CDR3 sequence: CASSTRTGLNTEAFF. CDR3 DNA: TGTGCCAGCAGCACCAGGACAGGGCTGAACACTGAAGCTTTCTTT.

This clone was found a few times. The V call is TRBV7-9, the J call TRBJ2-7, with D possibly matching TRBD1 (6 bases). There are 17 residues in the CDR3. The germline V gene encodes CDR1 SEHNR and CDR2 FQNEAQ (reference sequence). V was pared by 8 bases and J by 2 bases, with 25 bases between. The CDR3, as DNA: TGTGCCAGCCGGGGCAGGGGAACGATTTTAGGCACCTACGAGCAGTACTTC. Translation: CASRGRGTILGTYEQYF.

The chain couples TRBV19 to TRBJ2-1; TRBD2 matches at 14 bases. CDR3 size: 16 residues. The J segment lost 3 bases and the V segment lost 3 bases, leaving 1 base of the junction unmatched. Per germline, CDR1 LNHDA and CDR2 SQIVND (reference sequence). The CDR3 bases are TGTGCCAGTAGTATGACTAGCGGGGGGGACTACAATGAGCAGTTCTTC. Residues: CASSMTSGGDYNEQFF.

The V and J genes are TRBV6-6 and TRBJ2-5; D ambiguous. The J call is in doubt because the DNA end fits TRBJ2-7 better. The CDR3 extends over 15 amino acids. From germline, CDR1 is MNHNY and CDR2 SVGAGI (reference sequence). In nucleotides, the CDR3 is TGTGCCAGCAGTTACCCTCCCGATTTAGCCTACGAGCAGTACTTC. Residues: CASSYPPDLAYEQYF.

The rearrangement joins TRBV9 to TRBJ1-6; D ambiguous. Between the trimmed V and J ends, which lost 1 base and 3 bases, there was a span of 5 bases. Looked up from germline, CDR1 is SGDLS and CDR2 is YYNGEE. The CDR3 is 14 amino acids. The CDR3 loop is CASSVQNYNSPLHF. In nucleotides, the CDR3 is TGTGCCAGCAGCGTACAGAACTATAATTCACCCCTCCACTTT.

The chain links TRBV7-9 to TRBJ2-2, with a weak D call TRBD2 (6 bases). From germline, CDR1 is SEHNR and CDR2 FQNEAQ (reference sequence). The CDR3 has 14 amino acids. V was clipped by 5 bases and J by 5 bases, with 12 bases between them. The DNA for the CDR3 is TGTGCCAGCAGCCCTGGGACTCCTACCGGGGAGCTGTTTTTT. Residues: CASSPGTPTGELFF.

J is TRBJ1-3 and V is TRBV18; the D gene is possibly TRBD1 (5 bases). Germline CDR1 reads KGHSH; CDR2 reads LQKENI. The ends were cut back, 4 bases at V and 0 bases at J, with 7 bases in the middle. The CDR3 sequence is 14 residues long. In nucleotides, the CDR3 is TGTGCCAGCTCACAGGGGTCCTCTGGAAACACCATATATTTT. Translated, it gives CASSQGSSGNTIYF.

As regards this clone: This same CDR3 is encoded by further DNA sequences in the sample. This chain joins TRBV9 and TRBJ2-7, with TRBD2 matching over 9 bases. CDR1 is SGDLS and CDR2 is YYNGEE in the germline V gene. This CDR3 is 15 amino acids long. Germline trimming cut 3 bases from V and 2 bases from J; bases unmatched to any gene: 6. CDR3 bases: TGTGCCAGCAGCGAGGGGGCGGGGGGGGCCTACGAGCAGTACTTC. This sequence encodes CASSEGAGGAYEQYF.

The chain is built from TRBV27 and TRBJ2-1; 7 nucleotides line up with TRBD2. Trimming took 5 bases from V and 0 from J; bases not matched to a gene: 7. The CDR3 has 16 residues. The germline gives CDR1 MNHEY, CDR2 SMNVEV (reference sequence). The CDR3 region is CASSPKVAGSYNEQFF. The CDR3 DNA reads TGTGCCAGCAGTCCCAAGGTAGCGGGCTCCTACAATGAGCAGTTCTTC.

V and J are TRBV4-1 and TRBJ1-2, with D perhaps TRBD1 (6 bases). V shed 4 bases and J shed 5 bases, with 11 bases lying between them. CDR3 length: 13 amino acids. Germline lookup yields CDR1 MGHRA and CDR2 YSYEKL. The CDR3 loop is CASSPQGRYGYTF. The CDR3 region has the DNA TGCGCCAGCAGCCCACAGGGCCGATATGGCTACACCTTC.

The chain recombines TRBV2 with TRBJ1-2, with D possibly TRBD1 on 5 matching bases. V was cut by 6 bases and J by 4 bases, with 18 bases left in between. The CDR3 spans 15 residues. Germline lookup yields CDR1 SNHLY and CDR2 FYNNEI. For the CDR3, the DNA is TGTGCCAGCAGCGAGCACCCCGGGGGGGTCTATGGCTACACCTTC. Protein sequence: CASSEHPGGVYGYTF.

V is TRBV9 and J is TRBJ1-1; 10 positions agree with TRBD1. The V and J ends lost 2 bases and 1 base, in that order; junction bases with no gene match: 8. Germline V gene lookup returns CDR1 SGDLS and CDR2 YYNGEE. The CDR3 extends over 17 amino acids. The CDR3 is CASSVGTGVAENTEAFF. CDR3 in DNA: TGTGCCAGCAGCGTTGGGACAGGGGTGGCAGAGAACACTGAAGCTTTCTTT.

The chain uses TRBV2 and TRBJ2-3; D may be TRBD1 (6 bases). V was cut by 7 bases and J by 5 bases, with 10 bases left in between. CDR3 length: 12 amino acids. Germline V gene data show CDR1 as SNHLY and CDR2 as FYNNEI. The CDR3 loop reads CASTVRGDTQYF. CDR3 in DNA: TGTGCCAGCACGGTCAGGGGAGATACGCAGTATTTT.

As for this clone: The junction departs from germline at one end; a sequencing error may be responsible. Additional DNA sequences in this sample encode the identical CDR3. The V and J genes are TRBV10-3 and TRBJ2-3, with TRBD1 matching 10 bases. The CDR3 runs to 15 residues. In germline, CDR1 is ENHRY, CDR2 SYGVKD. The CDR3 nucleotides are TGTGCTATCACTCAAGGGGGACAGGGGAAAGATACGCAGTATTTT. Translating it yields CAITQGGQGKDTQYF.

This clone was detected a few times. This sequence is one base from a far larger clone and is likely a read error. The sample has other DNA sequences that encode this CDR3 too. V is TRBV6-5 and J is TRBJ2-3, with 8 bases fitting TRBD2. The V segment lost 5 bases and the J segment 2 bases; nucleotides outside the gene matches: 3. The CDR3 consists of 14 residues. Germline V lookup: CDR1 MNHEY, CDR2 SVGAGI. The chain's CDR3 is CASSAGGVTDTQYF. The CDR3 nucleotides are TGTGCCAGCAGTGCCGGGGGGGTCACAGATACGCAGTATTTT.

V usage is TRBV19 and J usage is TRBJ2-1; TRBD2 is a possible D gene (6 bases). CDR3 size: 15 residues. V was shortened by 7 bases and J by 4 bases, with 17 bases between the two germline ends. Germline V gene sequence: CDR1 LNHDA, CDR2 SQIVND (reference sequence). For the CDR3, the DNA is TGTGCCAGTACCGCCGAGGAGGGGTGGTACAATGAGCAGTTCTTC. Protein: CASTAEEGWYNEQFF.

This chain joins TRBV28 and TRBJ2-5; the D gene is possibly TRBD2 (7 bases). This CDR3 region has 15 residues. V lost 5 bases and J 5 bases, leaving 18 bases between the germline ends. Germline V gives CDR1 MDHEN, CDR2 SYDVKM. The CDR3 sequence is CASSPNGGLTETQYF. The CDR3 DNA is TGTGCCAGCAGTCCGAACGGGGGGCTAACGGAGACCCAGTACTTC.

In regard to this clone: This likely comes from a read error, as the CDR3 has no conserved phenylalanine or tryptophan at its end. CDR3 amino acids: CASSQAPSTASPLHL. Here the CDR3 DNA reads TGCGCCAGCAGCCAAGCCCCGTCTACTGCTTCACCCCTCCACCTT. The rearrangement links TRBV4-1 to TRBJ1-6; unclear D gene. The ends were cut back, 1 base at V and 9 bases at J, with 13 bases in the middle. Germline CDR1 MGHRA, CDR2 YSYEKL. The CDR3 spans 15 residues.

CDR3 region: CASSQDWGLRLAKNIQYF. DNA for the CDR3: TGCGCCAGCAGCCAAGATTGGGGACTCCGCTTAGCCAAAAACATTCAGTACTTC. The chain employs TRBV4-3 and TRBJ2-4, with D maybe TRBD2 (6 bases). The CDR3 sequence is 18 residues long. Trimming pared 0 bases from V and 0 bases from J, leaving 15 bases between. CDR1 is LGHNA, CDR2 YSLEER, per germline.

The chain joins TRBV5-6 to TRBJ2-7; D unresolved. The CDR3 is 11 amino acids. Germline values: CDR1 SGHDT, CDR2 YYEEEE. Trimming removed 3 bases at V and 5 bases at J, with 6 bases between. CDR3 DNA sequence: TGTGCCAGCAGCTGGGCAGACGAGCAGTACTTC. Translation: CASSWADEQYF.

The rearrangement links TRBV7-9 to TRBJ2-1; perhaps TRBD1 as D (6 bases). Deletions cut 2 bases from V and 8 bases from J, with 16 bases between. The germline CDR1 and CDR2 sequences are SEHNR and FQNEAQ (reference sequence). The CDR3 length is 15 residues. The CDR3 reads CASSLMTAQGHEQFF. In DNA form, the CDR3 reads TGTGCCAGCAGCTTAATGACAGCCCAGGGGCATGAGCAGTTCTTC.

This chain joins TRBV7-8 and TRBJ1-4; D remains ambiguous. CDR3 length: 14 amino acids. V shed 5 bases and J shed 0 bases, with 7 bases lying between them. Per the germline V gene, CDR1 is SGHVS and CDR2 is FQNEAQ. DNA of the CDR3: TGTGCCAGCAGCCTTTTAACAACTAATGAAAAACTGTTTTTT. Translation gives CASSLLTTNEKLFF.

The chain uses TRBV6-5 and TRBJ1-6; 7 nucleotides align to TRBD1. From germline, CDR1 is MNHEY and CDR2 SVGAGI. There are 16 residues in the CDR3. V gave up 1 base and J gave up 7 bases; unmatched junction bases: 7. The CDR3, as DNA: TGTGCCAGCAGTTACTTTACAGGGGCGTCGAATTCACCCCTCCACTTT. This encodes CASSYFTGASNSPLHF.

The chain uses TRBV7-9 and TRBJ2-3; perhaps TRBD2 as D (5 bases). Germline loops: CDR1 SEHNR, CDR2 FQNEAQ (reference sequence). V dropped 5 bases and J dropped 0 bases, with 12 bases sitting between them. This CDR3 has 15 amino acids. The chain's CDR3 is CASSPLDSSTDTQYF. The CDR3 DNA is TGTGCCAGCAGCCCCCTGGACTCTAGCACAGATACGCAGTATTTT.

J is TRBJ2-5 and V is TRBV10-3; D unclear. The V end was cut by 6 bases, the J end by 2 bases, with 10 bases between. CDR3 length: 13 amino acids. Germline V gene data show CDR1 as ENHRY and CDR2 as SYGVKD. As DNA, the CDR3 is TGTGCCATCAGAGCTGCGGCTCAAGAGACCCAGTACTTC. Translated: CAIRAAAQETQYF.